The T cell receptor beta chain under discussion was sequenced for a study of T cells in Graves' hyperthyroidism and ophthalmopathy. As regards this clonotype: Its antigen is undetermined. With a much larger clone just one base away, this may be a read error.

V was cut by 1 base and J by 5 bases, with 6 bases left in between. Germline CDR1 reads SQVTM; CDR2 reads ANQGSEA. The CDR3 has 12 residues. Amplification targeted TCR beta CDR3 regions from RNA transcripts. An initial round of RT-PCR targeting the TCR CDR3 relied on the HTBI primer set. TCRdb fed the multiplex PCR reads into MiXCR, producing one record per CDR3 protein. The repertoire holds hundreds of thousands of distinct CDR3 sequences, with 45% as singletons. Findings of the study overall: Researchers found most expanded thyroid clonotypes above 0.001 in blood as well. Stable hyperthyroidism and ophthalmopathy were separated using 13 V-J signatures.

This sequence joins TRBV29-1 and TRBJ1-5, with a tentative D call TRBD1 (5 bases). The source is an adult man with Graves' disease, either hyperthyroidism or ophthalmopathy (not recorded which). Sequenced input: peripheral blood or thyroid tissue (not recorded which). CDR3: CSVEGGHQPQHF. The DNA of the CDR3 is TGCAGCGTTGAAGGGGGCCATCAGCCCCAGCATTTT.